The next 25 T cell receptor beta chains were all read from a single sample in a study of identical twins. TCRdb reprocessed the 5' RACE reads with MiXCR, giving one entry per CDR3 protein. The sample yields around 490,000 distinct CDR3 sequences, 14% seen once. A further study also used this sample, focusing on yellow fever vaccine responses in identical twins.

The sample consisted of CD4+ T cells sorted from blood. The receptors shown here come from a woman younger than 35 in good health.

This chain joins TRBV6-2 or TRBV6-3 and TRBJ2-2; D unclear. V lost 2 bases and J 5 bases, leaving 12 bases between the germline ends. The germline V gene encodes CDR1 MNHEY and CDR2 SVGEGT. The CDR3 has 15 residues. CDR3 protein: CASSYRQASTGELFF. In DNA, the CDR3 is TGTGCCAGCAGTTACCGGCAGGCCTCTACCGGGGAGCTGTTTTTT.

This clonotype occurred a few times. The CDR3 DNA reads TGTGCCAGCAGCCAAGGGATTAGCGGGGGGGCAGATACGCAGTATTTT. This sequence encodes CASSQGISGGADTQYF. The rearrangement links TRBV4-2 to TRBJ2-3, with TRBD2 matching over 11 bases. CDR3 length: 16 residues. Germline-derived CDR1 and CDR2 are LGHNA and YNFKEQ. V lost 1 base and J lost 4; bases outside the gene matches: 4.

The chain couples TRBV6-5 to TRBJ2-7, with a tentative D call TRBD1 (6 bases). With 8 bases removed from V and 3 bases from J, the gap between germline ends came to 11 bases. The CDR3 spans 12 residues. CDR1 is MNHEY, CDR2 SVGAGI, per germline. The CDR3 here is CASLGTNYEQYF. CDR3 DNA sequence: TGTGCCAGCCTCGGGACAAACTACGAGCAGTACTTC.

This chain joins TRBV5-4 and TRBJ2-2; tentatively, D is TRBD1 or TRBD2 (5 bases each). The germline V and J ends were trimmed by 0 bases and 1 base, with 10 bases remaining between them. The CDR3 covers 16 residues. Germline lookup yields CDR1 SGHNT and CDR2 YYREEE (reference sequence). The DNA for the CDR3 is TGTGCCAGCAGCTTGGCCGGGGCAGGGAACACCGGGGAGCTGTTTTTT. It codes for CASSLAGAGNTGELFF.

A single count supports this clonotype. This sequence joins TRBV5-1 and TRBJ2-1, with 13 bases lining up with TRBD2. The ends lost 7 bases at V and 2 bases at J; junction bases unmatched: 6. The germline V gene encodes CDR1 SGHRS and CDR2 YFSETQ. This CDR3 has 16 amino acids. CDR3 loop: CASGETSGGTYNEQFF. DNA for the CDR3: TGCGCCAGCGGAGAGACTAGCGGGGGGACCTACAATGAGCAGTTCTTC.

The V gene is TRBV25-1, the J gene TRBJ2-2, with 8 bases identical to TRBD1. The CDR3 length is 15 residues. CDR1 is MGHDK and CDR2 is SYGVNS in the germline V gene. Trimming took 6 bases from V and 1 from J; bases not matched to a gene: 4. The CDR3 here is CASRGQGGNTGELFF. The CDR3 region has the DNA TGTGCCAGCAGAGGACAGGGTGGGAACACCGGGGAGCTGTTTTTT. Full variable domain (missing parts from reference TRBV25-1 and TRBJ2-2): EADIYQTPRYLVIGTGKKITLECSQTMGHDKMYWYQQDPGMELHLIHYSYGVNSTEKGDLSSESTVSRIRTEHFPLTLESARPSHTSQYLCASRGQGGNTGELFFGEGSRLTVL.

This chain joins TRBV12-3 or TRBV12-4 and TRBJ2-1; 11 bases are a match to TRBD2. The CDR3 consists of 12 residues. With V trimmed by 6 bases and J by 13 bases, 5 bases remained unmatched. The CDR3 DNA follows: TGTGCCAGCAGGCCTAGCGGGGGGTTTCAGTTCTTC. Encoded protein: CASRPSGGFQFF.

This clonotype was counted between two and nine times. The chain has TRBV11-2 and TRBJ2-2; no clear D. There are 14 residues in the CDR3. V lost 5 bases to trimming and J lost 1 base, with 8 bases between them. CDR1 is SGHAT and CDR2 is FQNNGV in the germline V gene. The CDR3 DNA reads TGTGCCAGCAGCGCAGGCGGGAACACCGGGGAGCTGTTTTTT. It codes for CASSAGGNTGELFF. The complete variable domain, with remaining parts taken from reference TRBV11-2 and TRBJ2-2, reads EAGVAQSPRYKIIEKRQSVAFWCNPISGHATLYWYQQILGQGPKLLIQFQNNGVVDDSQLPKDRFSAERLKGVDSTLKIQPAKLEDSAVYLCASSAGGNTGELFFGEGSRLTVL.

The chain links TRBV28 to TRBJ2-1; D is uncertain. The CDR3 extends over 13 amino acids. Per germline, CDR1 MDHEN and CDR2 SYDVKM. The V end was cut by 2 bases, the J end by 6 bases, with 8 bases between. CDR3 coding DNA: TGTGCCAGCAGTTTAATACTCTCCAATGAGCAGTTCTTC. This sequence encodes CASSLILSNEQFF.

This clonotype showed up many times. The chain carries TRBV5-1 and TRBJ1-2; D gene ambiguous. Trimming shortened V by 0 bases and J by 4 bases, and 4 bases separated the two germline ends. From germline, CDR1 is SGHRS and CDR2 YFSETQ. The length of the CDR3 is 12 residues. The chain's CDR3 is CASSLGSYGYTF. In nucleotides, the CDR3 is TGCGCCAGCAGCTTGGGGTCCTATGGCTACACCTTC.

CDR3 in DNA: TGTGCCAGCAGCGTACCTGGCCAGGGTATCAATAATGAGCAGTTCTTC. It codes for CASSVPGQGINNEQFF. The chain employs TRBV5-6 and TRBJ2-1; the D gene is possibly TRBD1 (5 bases). V was shortened by 4 bases and J by 7 bases, with 21 bases between the two germline ends. Germline lookup yields CDR1 SGHDT and CDR2 YYEEEE. This CDR3 spans 16 amino acids. Supplemented by reference TRBV5-6 and TRBJ2-1, the full variable domain reads DAGVTQSPTHLIKTRGQQVTLRCSPKSGHDTVSWYQQALGQGPQFIFQYYEEEERQRGNFPDRFSGHQFPNYSSELNVNALLLGDSALYLCASSVPGQGINNEQFFGPGTRLTVL.

This clonotype has just a few counts. V is TRBV5-1 and J is TRBJ2-2; 9 bases match TRBD1. The length of the CDR3 is 14 residues. The ends lost 4 bases at V and 4 bases at J; junction bases unmatched: 2. Germline loops: CDR1 SGHRS, CDR2 YFSETQ. The CDR3 loop reads CASSATGGTGELFF. As DNA, the CDR3 is TGCGCCAGCAGCGCGACAGGGGGCACCGGGGAGCTGTTTTTT.

V is TRBV7-2 and J is TRBJ2-5; 10 bases agree with TRBD2. V lost 0 bases, J lost 0 bases, and 7 bases stayed unmatched. The CDR3 is 18 amino acids. CDR1 is SGHTA and CDR2 is FQGNSA in the germline V gene. The CDR3 loop is CASSLAVAGGRHQETQYF. The CDR3, as DNA: TGTGCCAGCAGCTTAGCAGTAGCGGGGGGCCGTCACCAAGAGACCCAGTACTTC.

This clonotype appeared a few times. The chain joins TRBV20-1 to TRBJ2-7; weak D call: TRBD2 (6 bases). Germline V lookup: CDR1 DFQATT, CDR2 SNEGSKA (reference sequence). The CDR3 sequence is 15 residues long. Trimming cost V 3 bases and J 1 base, with 16 bases left between them. CDR3 sequence reads: CSASPSGLDSYEQYF. In DNA, the CDR3 is TGCAGTGCTAGTCCGTCGGGACTCGATTCCTACGAGCAGTACTTC.

This rearrangement joins TRBV11-2 to TRBJ2-7, with TRBD2 identical over 11 bases. Germline V gene data show CDR1 as SGHAT and CDR2 as FQNNGV. After removal of 5 bases from V and 7 bases from J, the junction contained 7 bases not matched to a gene. The CDR3 extends over 14 amino acids. For the CDR3, the DNA is TGTGCCAGCAGCGAAACTAGCGGGAGTAGGGAGCAGTACTTC. Amino acids: CASSETSGSREQYF.

The V gene is TRBV4-1, the J gene TRBJ2-7; 7 bases agree with TRBD1. Germline V CDR1 and CDR2: MGHRA, YSYEKL. The CDR3 runs to 15 residues. Trimming removed 3 bases from V and 5 bases from J; junction bases left unmatched: 10. The CDR3 bases are TGCGCCAGCAGCCACCGAACAGGGGTAGGTGACGAGCAGTACTTC. It codes for CASSHRTGVGDEQYF.

Notes on this clonotype: A read error may produce the germline difference seen at one junction end. This rearrangement joins TRBV28 to TRBJ2-3; 10 positions agree with TRBD1. Germline V gene lookup returns CDR1 MDHEN and CDR2 SYDVKM. This CDR3 region has 16 residues. The CDR3 region is CTSSLAGQGYTDTQYF. CDR3 bases: TGTACCAGCAGCCTCGCGGGACAGGGGTACACAGATACGCAGTATTTT.

The genes are TRBV2 and TRBJ2-5; the match to TRBD2 covers 8 bases. V lost 8 bases to trimming and J lost 1 base; unmatched junction nucleotides: 9. The V gene's germline CDR1 is SNHLY and CDR2 FYNNEI. The CDR3 consists of 15 residues. The CDR3 sequence: CASRFAGGTQETQYF. Written as DNA, the CDR3 is TGTGCCAGCCGGTTTGCGGGAGGAACCCAAGAGACCCAGTACTTC.

V gene TRBV18 combines with J gene TRBJ2-1; either TRBD1 or TRBD2 may supply D (5 bases each). Germline CDR1 and CDR2: KGHSH and LQKENI. Trimming removed 2 bases from V and 7 bases from J, with 18 bases in between. This CDR3 has 16 amino acids. CDR3 in amino acids: CASSPAGTTVWNEQFF. CDR3 DNA sequence: TGTGCCAGCTCACCAGCCGGGACCACAGTTTGGAATGAGCAGTTCTTC.

The chain employs TRBV10-3 and TRBJ2-5; TRBD1 agrees at 7 bases. The length of the CDR3 is 15 residues. Unmatched junction bases numbered 7, after V lost 2 bases and J lost 4 bases. From germline, CDR1 is ENHRY and CDR2 SYGVKD. CDR3 sequence reads: CAISEPQGTRETQYF. DNA for the CDR3: TGTGCCATCAGTGAGCCACAGGGGACGAGAGAGACCCAGTACTTC.

This clonotype was detected ten times or more. The chain combines TRBV5-1 with TRBJ2-1, with 14 nucleotides matching TRBD2. CDR3 length equals 18 residues. Germline V gives CDR1 SGHRS, CDR2 YFSETQ. Germline trimming cut 1 base from V and 0 bases from J; bases unmatched to any gene: 3. The CDR3 region has the DNA TGCGCCAGCAGCTTGCCCGGGACTAGCGGGAGCTCCTACAATGAGCAGTTCTTC. Protein product: CASSLPGTSGSSYNEQFF.

V gene TRBV5-4 combines with J gene TRBJ1-2; possibly TRBD1 for D (5 bases). Trimming pared 0 bases from V and 1 base from J, leaving 10 bases between. The CDR3 has 15 amino acids. Looked up from germline, CDR1 is SGHNT and CDR2 is YYREEE (reference sequence). The CDR3: CASSLAQTVNYGYTF. The CDR3 coding sequence is TGTGCCAGCAGCTTGGCCCAGACAGTTAACTATGGCTACACCTTC.

In its sample, this clonotype was seen many times. This sequence joins TRBV5-1 and TRBJ1-3; no reliable D call. The germline V and J ends were trimmed by 6 bases and 4 bases, with 14 bases remaining between them. Looked up from germline, CDR1 is SGHRS and CDR2 is YFSETQ. The CDR3 length is 14 residues. CDR3 in amino acids: CASKTGLIGNTIYF. CDR3 in DNA: TGCGCCAGCAAAACCGGGCTGATCGGAAACACCATATATTTT.

The V gene is TRBV14, the J gene TRBJ2-5; D unclear. Germline V gene sequence: CDR1 SGHDN, CDR2 FVKESK. V lost 1 base and J lost 5, with 5 bases in between. The CDR3 loop spans 12 amino acids. The CDR3 DNA sequence: TGTGCCAGCAGCCAAGTCCCGGAGACCCAGTACTTC. Translated: CASSQVPETQYF.

This chain joins TRBV5-1 and TRBJ2-7; TRBD1 aligns across 9 bases. V shed 0 bases, J shed 2 bases, and the junction held 6 bases outside the gene matches. This CDR3 region has 16 residues. Germline V gene sequence: CDR1 SGHRS, CDR2 YFSETQ. The chain's CDR3 is CASSLEGTGITYEQYF. In DNA, the CDR3 is TGCGCCAGCAGCTTGGAGGGGACAGGGATTACCTACGAGCAGTACTTC.